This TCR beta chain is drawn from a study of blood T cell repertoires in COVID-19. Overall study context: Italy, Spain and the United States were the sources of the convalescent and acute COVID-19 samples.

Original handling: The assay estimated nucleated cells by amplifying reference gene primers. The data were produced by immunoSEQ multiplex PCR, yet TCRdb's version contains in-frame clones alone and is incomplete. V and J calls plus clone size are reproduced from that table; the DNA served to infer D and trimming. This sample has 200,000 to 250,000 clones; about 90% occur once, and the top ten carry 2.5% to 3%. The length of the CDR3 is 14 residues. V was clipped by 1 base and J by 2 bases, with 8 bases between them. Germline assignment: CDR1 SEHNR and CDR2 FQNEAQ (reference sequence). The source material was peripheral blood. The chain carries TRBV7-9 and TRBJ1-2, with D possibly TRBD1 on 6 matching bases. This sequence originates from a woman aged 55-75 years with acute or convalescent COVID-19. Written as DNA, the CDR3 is TGTGCCAGCAGCTTAGAGAGGGGGAACTATGGCTACACCTTC. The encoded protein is CASSLERGNYGYTF.